This is a list of T cell receptor beta chains from one sample in a study of glioma-infiltrating T cells. Each CDR3 protein is one row after TCRdb ran MiXCR on the multiplex PCR reads. The sample lists about 110,000 distinct CDR3 sequences, less than 30% occurring once. Input material: glioma tissue, nonneoplastic brain tissue, or PBMCs (not recorded which). The receptors shown here come from a human donor with low-grade glioma or glioblastoma, undergoing nonglioma brain surgery, or in good health (not recorded which). Both conserved end residues are trimmed from each CDR3.

v_call | cdr3_length | cdr3_aa
TRBV6-1 | 12 | ASGKDRVKETQY
TRBV7-2 | 13 | ASSSTRRSTDTQY
TRBV2 | 14 | ASSAQLAQEYNEQF
TRBV28 | 17 | ASSFNPGLAGASTDTQY
TRBV6-1 | 17 | ASSLGSGGTSGRWDTQY
TRBV7-2 | 15 | ASSPSREAISNYGYT
TRBV11-2 | 16 | ASSLQALSGRPLNEQF
TRBV12-3/TRBV12-4 | 12 | ASSFSGGLNEQF
TRBV6-5 | 15 | ASSYLSSGRGGETQY
TRBV10-3 | 11 | AIRGQPGTEAF
TRBV20-1 | 13 | SARDRGTGGTEAF
TRBV7-7 | 11 | ASSPGGPDEQF
TRBV6-1 | 13 | ASRPFGGSYNEQF
TRBV6-2/TRBV6-3 | 10 | ASSGGNQPQH
TRBV7-9 | 10 | ASSLLEYGYT
TRBV15 | 13 | ATSAIDSPPAAAC
TRBV25-1 | 15 | ASSGGPGEPAGAEQY
TRBV6-1 | 12 | ASSFGVVGNEQF
TRBV20-1 | 13 | SARGIRGDFTEAF
TRBV2 | 13 | ASSELADIQETQY
TRBV7-2 | 13 | ASTQQGQLNTEAF
TRBV5-6 | 13 | ASSAGTSGTDTQY
TRBV11-3 | 14 | SSRTSNGGGYNEQF
TRBV20-1 | 11 | SARGQVYTEAF
TRBV7-9 | 13 | ASSSEGAGNTEAF
TRBV6-6 | 13 | ASSYTGTGLFEQY
TRBV29-1 | 14 | SVLGQGRRFDTEAF
TRBV3-1 | 10 | ASSPSEDTQY
TRBV28 | 11 | ASSLWEGGEAF
TRBV6-2/TRBV6-3 | 12 | ASSFLQENTEAF